The subject of this entry is one T cell receptor beta chain. Its antigen remains unidentified. The data were taken from a study of OX40 agonist ivuxolimab in advanced cancers. Findings of the study overall: Nonresponders included some who also had low normalized T-cell clonal expansion.

Libraries were prepared by immunoSEQ multiplex PCR; TCRdb keeps only in-frame clonotypes and omits some of them. The repertoire holds under 80,000 clones, with almost 90% as singletons. Germline loops: CDR1 SGHDT, CDR2 YYEEEE. The CDR3 has 11 amino acids. The germline V and J ends were trimmed by 3 bases and 6 bases, with 6 bases remaining between them. This TCR was recovered from an adult with an advanced solid tumor such as melanoma, head and neck, liver or kidney cancer. The rearrangement links TRBV5-6 to TRBJ1-1; D not resolved. The input for sequencing was CD4+ or CD8+ T cells sorted from blood, taken in a trial of the OX40 agonist ivuxolimab. CDR3 loop: CASSSSAEAFF. In DNA form, the CDR3 reads TGTGCCAGCAGCTCATCAGCTGAAGCTTTCTTT.